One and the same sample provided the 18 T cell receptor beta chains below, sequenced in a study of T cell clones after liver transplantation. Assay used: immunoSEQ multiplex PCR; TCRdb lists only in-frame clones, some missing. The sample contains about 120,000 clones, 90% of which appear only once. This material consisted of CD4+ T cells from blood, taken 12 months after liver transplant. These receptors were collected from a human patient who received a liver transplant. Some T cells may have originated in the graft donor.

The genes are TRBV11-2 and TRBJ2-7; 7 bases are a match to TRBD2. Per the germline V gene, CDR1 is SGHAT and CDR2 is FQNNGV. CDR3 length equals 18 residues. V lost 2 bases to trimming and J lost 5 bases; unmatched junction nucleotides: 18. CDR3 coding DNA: TGTGCCAGCAGCTTAAATCTCCCCCCTGGGCGGGGGTCGGACGAGCAGTACTTC. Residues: CASSLNLPPGRGSDEQYF.

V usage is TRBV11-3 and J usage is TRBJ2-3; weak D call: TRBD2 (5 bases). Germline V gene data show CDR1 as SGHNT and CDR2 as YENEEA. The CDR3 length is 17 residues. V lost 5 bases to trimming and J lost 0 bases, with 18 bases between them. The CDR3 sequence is CASSPGFGRNSTDTQYF. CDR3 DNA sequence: TGTGCCAGCAGCCCAGGTTTTGGGAGAAACAGCACAGATACGCAGTATTTT.

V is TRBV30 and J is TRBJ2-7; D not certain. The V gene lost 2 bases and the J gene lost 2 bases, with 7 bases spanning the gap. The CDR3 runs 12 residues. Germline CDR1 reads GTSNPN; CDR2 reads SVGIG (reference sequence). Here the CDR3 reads CAWSRQAYEQYF. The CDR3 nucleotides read TGTGCCTGGAGTAGACAAGCCTACGAGCAGTACTTC. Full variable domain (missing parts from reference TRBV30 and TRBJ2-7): SQTIHQWPATLVQPVGSPLSLECTVEGTSNPNLYWYRQAAGRGLQLLFYSVGIGQISSEVPQNLSASRPQDRQFILSSKKLLLSDSGFYLCAWSRQAYEQYFGPGTRLTVT.

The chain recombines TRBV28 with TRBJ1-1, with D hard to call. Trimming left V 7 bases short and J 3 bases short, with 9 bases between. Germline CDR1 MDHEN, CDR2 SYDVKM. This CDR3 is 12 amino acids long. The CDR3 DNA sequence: TGTGCCAGCATGTTAGGGCACACTGAAGCTTTCTTT. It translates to CASMLGHTEAFF.

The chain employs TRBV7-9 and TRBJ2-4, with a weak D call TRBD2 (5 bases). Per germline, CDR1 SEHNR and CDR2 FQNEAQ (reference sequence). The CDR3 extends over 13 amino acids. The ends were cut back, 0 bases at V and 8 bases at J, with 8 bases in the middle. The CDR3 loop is CASSLAGRDIQYF. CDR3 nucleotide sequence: TGTGCCAGCAGCTTAGCAGGGCGGGACATTCAGTACTTC. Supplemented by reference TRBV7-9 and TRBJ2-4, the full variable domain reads DTGVSQNPRHKITKRGQNVTFRCDPISEHNRLYWYRQTLGQGPEFLTYFQNEAQLEKSRLLSDRFSAERPKGSFSTLEIQRTEQGDSAMYLCASSLAGRDIQYFGAGTRLSVL.

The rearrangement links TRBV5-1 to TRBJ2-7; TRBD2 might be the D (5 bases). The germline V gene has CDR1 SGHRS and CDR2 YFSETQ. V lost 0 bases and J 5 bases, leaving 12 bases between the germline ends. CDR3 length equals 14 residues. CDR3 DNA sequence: TGCGCCAGCAGCTTGGCGCAAGACGGGGACGAGCAGTACTTC. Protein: CASSLAQDGDEQYF.

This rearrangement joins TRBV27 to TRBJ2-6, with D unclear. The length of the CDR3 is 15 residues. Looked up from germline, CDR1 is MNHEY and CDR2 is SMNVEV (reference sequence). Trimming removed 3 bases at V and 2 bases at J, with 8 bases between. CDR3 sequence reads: CASSLATTGANVLTF. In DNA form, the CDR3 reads TGTGCCAGCAGTTTGGCGACAACTGGGGCCAACGTCCTGACTTTC. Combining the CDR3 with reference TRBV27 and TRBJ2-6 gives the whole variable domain EAQVTQNPRYLITVTGKKLTVTCSQNMNHEYMSWYRQDPGLGLRQIYYSMNVEVTDKGDVPEGYKVSRKEKRNFPLILESPSPNQTSLYFCASSLATTGANVLTFGAGSRLTVL.

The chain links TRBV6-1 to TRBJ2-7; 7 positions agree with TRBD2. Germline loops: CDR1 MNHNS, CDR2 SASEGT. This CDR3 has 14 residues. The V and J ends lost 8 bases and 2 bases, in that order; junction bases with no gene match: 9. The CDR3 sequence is CASDGTMKPYEQYF. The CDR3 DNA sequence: TGTGCCAGCGATGGGACTATGAAGCCCTACGAGCAGTACTTC.

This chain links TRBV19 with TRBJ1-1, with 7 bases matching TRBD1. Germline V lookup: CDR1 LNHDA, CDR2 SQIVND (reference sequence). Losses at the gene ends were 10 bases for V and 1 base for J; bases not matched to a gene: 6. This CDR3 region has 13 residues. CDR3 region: CATSDRPNTEAFF. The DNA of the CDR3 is TGTGCCACCTCGGACAGGCCGAACACTGAAGCTTTCTTT.

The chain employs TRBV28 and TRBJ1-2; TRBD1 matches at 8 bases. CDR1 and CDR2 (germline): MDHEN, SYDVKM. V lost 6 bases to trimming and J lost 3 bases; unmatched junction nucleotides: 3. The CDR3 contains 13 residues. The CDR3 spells CASSPGGDYGYTF. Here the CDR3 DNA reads TGTGCCAGCAGCCCAGGGGGCGACTATGGCTACACCTTC.

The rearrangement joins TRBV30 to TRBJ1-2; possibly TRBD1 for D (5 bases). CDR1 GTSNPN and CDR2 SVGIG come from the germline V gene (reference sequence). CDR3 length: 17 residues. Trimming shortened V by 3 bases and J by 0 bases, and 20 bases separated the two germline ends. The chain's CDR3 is CAWRMAGLAGTNYGYTF. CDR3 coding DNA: TGTGCCTGGAGGATGGCGGGACTAGCGGGAACTAACTATGGCTACACCTTC.

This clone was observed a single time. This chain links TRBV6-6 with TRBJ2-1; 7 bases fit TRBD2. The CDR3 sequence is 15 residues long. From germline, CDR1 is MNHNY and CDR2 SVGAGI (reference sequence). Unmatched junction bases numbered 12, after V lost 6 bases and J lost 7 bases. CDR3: CASSPSGARGNEQFF. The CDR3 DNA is TGTGCCAGCAGCCCCAGCGGGGCACGGGGGAATGAGCAGTTCTTC.

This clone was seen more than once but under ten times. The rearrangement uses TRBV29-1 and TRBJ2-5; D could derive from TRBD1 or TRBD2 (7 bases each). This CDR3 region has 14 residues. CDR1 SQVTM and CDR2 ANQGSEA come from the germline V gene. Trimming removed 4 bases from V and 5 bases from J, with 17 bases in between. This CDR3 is CSVVNSGGDETQYF. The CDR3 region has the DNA TGCAGCGTTGTAAACTCAGGGGGGGATGAGACCCAGTACTTC.

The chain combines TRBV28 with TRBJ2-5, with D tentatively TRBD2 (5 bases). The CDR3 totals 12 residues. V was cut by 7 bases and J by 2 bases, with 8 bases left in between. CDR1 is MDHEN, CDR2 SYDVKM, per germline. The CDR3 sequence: CASNQRQETQYF. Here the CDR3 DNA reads TGTGCCAGCAACCAGCGGCAAGAGACCCAGTACTTC.

CDR3 coding DNA: TGTGCCAGCAGTTACGGCCTCTCTGGGGCCAACGTCCTGACTTTC. Its translation is CASSYGLSGANVLTF. The chain couples TRBV6-5 to TRBJ2-6; no clear D gene. This CDR3 is 15 amino acids long. Trimming took off 2 bases at V and 0 bases at J, with 5 bases between the two ends. Germline assignment: CDR1 MNHEY and CDR2 SVGAGI.

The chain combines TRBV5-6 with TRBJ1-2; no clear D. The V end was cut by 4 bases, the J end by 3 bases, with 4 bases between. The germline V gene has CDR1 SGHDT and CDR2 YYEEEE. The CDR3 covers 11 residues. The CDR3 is CASSADYGYTF. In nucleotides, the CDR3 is TGTGCCAGCAGCGCGGACTATGGCTACACCTTC.

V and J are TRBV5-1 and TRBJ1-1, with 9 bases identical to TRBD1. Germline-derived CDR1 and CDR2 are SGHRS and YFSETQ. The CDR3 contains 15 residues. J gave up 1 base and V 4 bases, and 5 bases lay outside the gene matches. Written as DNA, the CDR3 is TGCGCCAGCAGCCTACAGGGGGCCGGGAACACTGAAGCTTTCTTT. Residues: CASSLQGAGNTEAFF.

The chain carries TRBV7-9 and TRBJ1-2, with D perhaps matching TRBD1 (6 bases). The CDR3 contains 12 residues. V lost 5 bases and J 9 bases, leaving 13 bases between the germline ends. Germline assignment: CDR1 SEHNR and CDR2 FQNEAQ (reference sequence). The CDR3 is CASSQRDMSYTF. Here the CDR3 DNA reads TGTGCCAGCAGCCAGAGGGACATGAGCTACACCTTC.